This T cell receptor (beta chain) was observed in a study of STAT5B mutations in CD4+ large granular lymphocyte leukemia. Study summary: Healthy donors showed HLA-associated enrichment of the CDR3 'QG' motif.

Per the germline V gene, CDR1 is SGHRS and CDR2 is YFSETQ. The CDR3 runs to 13 residues. Trimming took 2 bases from V and 5 from J, leaving 10 bases between them. General study points: 25% of private leukemic clonotypes occurred rarely in other patients' non-leukemic repertoires. Patient CD4-sorted repertoires stayed more clonal than healthy ones after leukemic-clone removal.

Details on this clone: Its matching antigen is unknown.

In the study's own analysis: Lowest detectable productive clonotype frequency was 2.59 x 10-5. Some clones are missing from TCRdb's copy, which holds only in-frame ones; the method was immunoSEQ multiplex PCR. V and J calls plus clone size are reproduced from that table; the DNA served to infer D and trimming. The table has tens of thousands of clones, roughly 76% seen once. The sequencing sample was made of CD4+ T cells from blood buffy coats. The rearrangement links TRBV5-1 to TRBJ1-1; no firm D call. The sequence was collected from a human donor in good health. The CDR3 reads CASSFQERTEAFF. The DNA of the CDR3 is TGCGCCAGCAGCTTTCAGGAAAGAACTGAAGCTTTCTTT.